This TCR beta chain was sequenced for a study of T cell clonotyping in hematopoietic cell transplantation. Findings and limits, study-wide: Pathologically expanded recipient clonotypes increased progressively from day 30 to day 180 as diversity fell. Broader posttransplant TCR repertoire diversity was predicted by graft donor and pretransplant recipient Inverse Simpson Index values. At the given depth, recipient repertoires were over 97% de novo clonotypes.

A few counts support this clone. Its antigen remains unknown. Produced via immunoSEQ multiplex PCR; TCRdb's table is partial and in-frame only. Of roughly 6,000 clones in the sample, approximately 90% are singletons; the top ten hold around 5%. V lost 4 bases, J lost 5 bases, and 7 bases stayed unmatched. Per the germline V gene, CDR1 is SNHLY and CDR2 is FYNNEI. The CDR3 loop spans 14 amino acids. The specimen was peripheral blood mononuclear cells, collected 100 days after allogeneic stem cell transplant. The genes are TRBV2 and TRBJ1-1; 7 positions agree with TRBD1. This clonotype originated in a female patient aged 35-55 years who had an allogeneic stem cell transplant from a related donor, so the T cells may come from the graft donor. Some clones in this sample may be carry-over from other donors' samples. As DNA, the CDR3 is TGTGCCAGCAGTGTGGGCCAGGGGGGGACTGAAGCTTTCTTT. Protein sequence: CASSVGQGGTEAFF.